This T cell receptor (beta chain) was sequenced for a study of shared clonotypes between healthy human individuals. Worth noting for this clone: Its target is not known.

The assay was run at deep level. For each subset, genomic DNA was distributed in equal portions over several immunoSEQ plates. The data were produced by immunoSEQ multiplex PCR, yet TCRdb's version contains in-frame clones alone and is incomplete. This sample has about 1.5 million clones, with roughly 96% found just once. Study results and limitations: Clonotype sharing among the donors was expected to vary with sequencing depth.

CDR3 length: 16 residues. Germline V gene lookup returns CDR1 SEHNR and CDR2 FQNEAQ (reference sequence). Trimming took 4 bases from V and 3 from J; bases not matched to a gene: 4. This TCR was recovered from a man aged 30 to 45 in good health. This chain uses TRBV7-9 with TRBJ2-3, with 13 positions matching TRBD2. The specimen sequenced was naive CD4+ T cells sorted from blood. Sample subset: CD45RA+ positively selected. The chain's CDR3 is CASSYRTSGSTDTQYF. The CDR3 bases are TGTGCCAGCAGCTACAGGACTAGCGGGAGTACAGATACGCAGTATTTT.